This T cell receptor (beta chain) was recovered during a study of T-cell memory formation after mild COVID-19. General observations from the study: Researchers could not confirm that second-wave clones peaking on day 37 targeted SARS-CoV-2. There was a balanced CD4/CD8 profile in clones contracting day 15 to 85, and later expanders leaned CD4+.

This clonotype was seen a handful of times. Its antigen is not known. With constant-segment primers, 5'RACE yielded cDNA libraries of TCR alpha and TCR beta that carried sample barcodes and UMIs. One entry per CDR3 protein results from TCRdb running MiXCR on the 5' RACE reads. The sample contains about 250,000 distinct CDR3 sequences, approximately 15% of which appear only once. Germline V CDR1 and CDR2: MNHEY, SVGEGT. CDR3 length equals 14 residues. The V and J ends lost 0 bases and 9 bases respectively, with 12 bases between them. Sequencing used PBMCs or a T cell subset sorted from them (not recorded which). The chain combines TRBV6-2 or TRBV6-3 with TRBJ2-1; D tentatively fits TRBD1 or TRBD2 (6 bases each). The receptor was derived from an adult woman who had mild COVID-19 (a few samples of this study predate the infection). Cell type and time point are not known. CDR3 amino acids: CASSYSPGASEQFF. The DNA for the CDR3 is TGTGCCAGCAGTTACTCCCCGGGGGCTAGTGAGCAGTTCTTC.